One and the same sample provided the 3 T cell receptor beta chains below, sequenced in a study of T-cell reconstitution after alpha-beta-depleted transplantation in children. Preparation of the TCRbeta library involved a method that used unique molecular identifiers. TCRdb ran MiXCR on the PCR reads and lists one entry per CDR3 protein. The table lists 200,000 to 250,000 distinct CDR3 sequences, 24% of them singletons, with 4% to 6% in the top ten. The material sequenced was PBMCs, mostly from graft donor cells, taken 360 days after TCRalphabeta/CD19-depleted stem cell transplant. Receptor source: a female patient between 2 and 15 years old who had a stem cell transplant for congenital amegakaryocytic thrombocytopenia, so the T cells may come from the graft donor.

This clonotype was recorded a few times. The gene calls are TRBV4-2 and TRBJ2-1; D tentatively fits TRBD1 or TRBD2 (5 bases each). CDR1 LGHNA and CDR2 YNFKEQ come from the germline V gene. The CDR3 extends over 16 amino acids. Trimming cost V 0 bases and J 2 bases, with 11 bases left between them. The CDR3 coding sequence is TGTGCCAGCAGCCAAGAAACGAGAGGGGCCTACAATGAGCAGTTCTTC. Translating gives CASSQETRGAYNEQFF.

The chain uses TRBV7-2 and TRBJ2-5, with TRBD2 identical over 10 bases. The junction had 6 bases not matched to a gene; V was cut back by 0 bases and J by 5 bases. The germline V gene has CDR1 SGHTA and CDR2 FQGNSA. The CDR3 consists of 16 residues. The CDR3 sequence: CASSLAPAGGVETQYF. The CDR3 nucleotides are TGTGCCAGCAGCTTAGCCCCAGCGGGGGGGGTGGAGACCCAGTACTTC.

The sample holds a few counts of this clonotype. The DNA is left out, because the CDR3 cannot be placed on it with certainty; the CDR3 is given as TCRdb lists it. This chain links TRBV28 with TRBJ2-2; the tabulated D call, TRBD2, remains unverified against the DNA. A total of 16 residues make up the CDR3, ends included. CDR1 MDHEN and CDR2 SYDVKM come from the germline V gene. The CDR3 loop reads CASGSVWAGGTGELCF.